The present entry profiles one TCR beta chain with its context. What it binds is unknown. The CDR3 runs 16 residues. The junction had 14 bases not matched to a gene; V was cut back by 5 bases and J by 10 bases. The germline CDR1 and CDR2 sequences are LNHNV and YYDKDF (reference sequence). The data stem from a study of T cell responses to AZD1222 COVID-19 vaccine. Pooled in the analysis were second doses at about 4 or about 12 weeks. General study results and limits: Researchers took repertoire samples only after the peak T cell response had come. At baseline, seropositivity was found in only a handful of AZD1222 recipients. With two AZD1222 doses given, Spike-specific TCR breadth and depth both rose.

Some clones are missing from TCRdb's copy, which holds only in-frame ones; the method was immunoSEQ multiplex PCR. The profile shows more than 150,000 clones, around 90% of them singletons. This TCR came from an adult who received the AZD1222 COVID-19 vaccine. The input for sequencing was peripheral blood, taken 28 days after the second AZD1222 dose. The chain employs TRBV15 and TRBJ2-1; the match to TRBD2 covers 10 bases. CDR3 loop: CATSSPRNLAGVEQFF. The DNA for the CDR3 is TGTGCCACCAGCTCCCCCAGAAATCTAGCGGGGGTCGAGCAGTTCTTC.